The source of this T cell receptor beta chain is a study of cytomegalovirus exposure and HLA in healthy donors. Germline V lookup: CDR1 SEHNR, CDR2 FQNEAQ (reference sequence). CDR3 length: 16 residues. V was pared by 7 bases and J by 2 bases, with 17 bases between. With 60 Vbeta and 13 Jbeta primers, the PCR was carried out. Profiling relied on immunoSEQ multiplex PCR, and the TCRdb table lists in-frame clones only, not all of them. The sample has about 150,000 clones; roughly three quarters are singletons. This clone was seen more than once but under ten times. This TCR derives from a man aged 40-55 years in good health and CMV-seronegative. Sequencing input: PBMCs. V gene TRBV7-9 combines with J gene TRBJ2-2, with D possibly matching TRBD2 (5 bases). In DNA, the CDR3 is TGTGCCAGCACCGCTCTTGAGGGAATAAACACCGGGGAGCTGTTTTTT. Amino acids: CASTALEGINTGELFF.